This T cell receptor beta chain was obtained from a study of shared T cell receptors in the human thymus. The CDR3 spans 16 residues. J gave up 5 bases and V 3 bases, and 8 bases lay outside the gene matches. Germline V gives CDR1 GTSNPN, CDR2 SVGIG (reference sequence). The repertoire was sequenced with immunoSEQ multiplex PCR; TCRdb's copy has only in-frame clones and lacks some. Here the sample spans about 660,000 clones, approximately 88% being singletons. The same data also contributed to another study, on human thymus T cells. That work contributes: Repertoires sampled from thymus and blood appeared biased in V and J gene usage.

Sequenced: thymocytes. The receptor was isolated from a boy under two years old with a congenital heart defect. The genes are TRBV30 and TRBJ2-2, with 11 bases aligning to TRBD2. CDR3 sequence (DNA): TGTGCCTGGAGACAACTAGCGGGAGATCAAACCGGGGAGCTGTTTTTT. Amino acid sequence: CAWRQLAGDQTGELFF.